The sequence of this T cell receptor (beta chain) was determined in a study of identical twins. Trimming pared 1 base from V and 1 base from J, leaving 4 bases between. Germline CDR1 is DFQATT and CDR2 is SNEGSKA (reference sequence). The CDR3 runs to 12 residues. TCRdb passed the 5' RACE reads through MiXCR, listing each CDR3 protein once. The sample shows fewer than 550,000 distinct CDR3 sequences, roughly 15% of them seen only once. As to this clonotype: Its specificity is not known.

Study-wide findings and caveats: Possibly, invariant MAIT and iNKT cells partly confounded zero-insertion analyses. Less excess twin sharing appeared in beta out-of-frame sequences. Insertions ran lower in abundant cord blood beta clonotypes, though not in memory repertoires.

These data were also filed under a second study, of yellow fever vaccine responses in identical twins. That source reports: A vaccine T cell response that seemed partly convergent and partly personalized was reported in twins.

This clonotype originated in a woman aged 18-29 years in good health. Sequencing input: CD4+ T cells sorted from blood. The V and J genes are TRBV20-1 and TRBJ2-5, with D unresolved. Here the CDR3 DNA reads TGCAGTGCTAGAGTTGTCCAAGAGACCCAGTACTTC. The encoded protein is CSARVVQETQYF.